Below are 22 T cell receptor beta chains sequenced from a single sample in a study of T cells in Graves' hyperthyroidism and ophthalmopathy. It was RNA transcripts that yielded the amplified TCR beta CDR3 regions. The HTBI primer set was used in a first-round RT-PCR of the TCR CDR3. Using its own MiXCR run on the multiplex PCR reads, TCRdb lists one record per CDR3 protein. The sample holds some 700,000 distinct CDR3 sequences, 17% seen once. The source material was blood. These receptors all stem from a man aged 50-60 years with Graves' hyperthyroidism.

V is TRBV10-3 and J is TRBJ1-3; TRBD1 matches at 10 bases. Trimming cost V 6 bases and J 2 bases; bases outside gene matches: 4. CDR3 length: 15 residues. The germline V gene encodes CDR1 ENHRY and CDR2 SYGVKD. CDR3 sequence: CAIRTGTGAGNTIYF. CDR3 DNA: TGTGCCATCAGAACCGGGACAGGGGCTGGAAACACCATATATTTT.

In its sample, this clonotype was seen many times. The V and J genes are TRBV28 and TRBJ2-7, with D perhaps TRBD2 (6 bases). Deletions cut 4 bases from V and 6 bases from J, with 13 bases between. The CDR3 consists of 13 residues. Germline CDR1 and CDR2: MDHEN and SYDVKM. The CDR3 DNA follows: TGTGCCAGCAGTTCTAGCGTGCTGCTCGAGCAGTACTTC. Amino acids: CASSSSVLLEQYF. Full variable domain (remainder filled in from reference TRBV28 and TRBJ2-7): DVKVTQSSRYLVKRTGEKVFLECVQDMDHENMFWYRQDPGLGLRLIYFSYDVKMKEKGDIPEGYSVSREKKERFSLILESASTNQTSMYLCASSSSVLLEQYFGPGTRLTVT.

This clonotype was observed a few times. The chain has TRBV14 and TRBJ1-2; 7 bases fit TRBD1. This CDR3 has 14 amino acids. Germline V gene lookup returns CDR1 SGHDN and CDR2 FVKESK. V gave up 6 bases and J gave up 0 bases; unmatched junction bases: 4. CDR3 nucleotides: TGTGCCAGCAGTGGACAGGCCGCTAACTATGGCTACACCTTC. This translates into CASSGQAANYGYTF.

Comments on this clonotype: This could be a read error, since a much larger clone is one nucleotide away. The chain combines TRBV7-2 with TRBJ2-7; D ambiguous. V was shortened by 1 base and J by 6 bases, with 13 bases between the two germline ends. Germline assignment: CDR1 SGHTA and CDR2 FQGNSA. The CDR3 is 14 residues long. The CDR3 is CASSLGRRTGEQYF. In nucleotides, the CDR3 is TGTGCCAGCAGCTTAGGTCGCCGGACGGGCGAGCAGTACTTC.

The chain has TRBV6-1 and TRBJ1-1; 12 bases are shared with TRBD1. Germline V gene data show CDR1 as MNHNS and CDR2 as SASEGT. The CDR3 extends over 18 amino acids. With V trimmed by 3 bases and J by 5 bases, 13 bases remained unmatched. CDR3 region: CASSDGPGQGAKGTEAFF. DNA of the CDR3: TGTGCCAGCAGTGACGGGCCGGGACAGGGGGCAAAAGGTACTGAAGCTTTCTTT.

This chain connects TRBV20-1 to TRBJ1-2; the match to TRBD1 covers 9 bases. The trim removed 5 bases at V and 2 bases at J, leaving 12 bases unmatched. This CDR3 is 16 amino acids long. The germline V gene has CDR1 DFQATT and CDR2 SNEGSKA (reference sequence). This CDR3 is CSAQEDRGAINYGYTF. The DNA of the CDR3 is TGCAGTGCTCAAGAGGACAGGGGAGCGATAAACTATGGCTACACCTTC.

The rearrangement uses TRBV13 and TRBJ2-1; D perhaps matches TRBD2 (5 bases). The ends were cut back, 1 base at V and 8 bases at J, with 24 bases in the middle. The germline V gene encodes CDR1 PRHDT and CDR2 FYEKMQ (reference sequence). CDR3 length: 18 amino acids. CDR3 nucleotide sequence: TGTGCCAGCAGCTTAGAGCTAACGGGAACCCCCTACGTCTATGAGCAGTTCTTC. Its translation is CASSLELTGTPYVYEQFF.

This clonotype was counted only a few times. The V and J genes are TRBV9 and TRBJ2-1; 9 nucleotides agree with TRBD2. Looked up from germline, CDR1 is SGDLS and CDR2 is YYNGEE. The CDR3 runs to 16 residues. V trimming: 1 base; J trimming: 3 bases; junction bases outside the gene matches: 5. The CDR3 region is CASSVRATSGYNEQFF. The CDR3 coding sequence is TGTGCCAGCAGCGTAAGGGCGACTAGCGGCTACAATGAGCAGTTCTTC.

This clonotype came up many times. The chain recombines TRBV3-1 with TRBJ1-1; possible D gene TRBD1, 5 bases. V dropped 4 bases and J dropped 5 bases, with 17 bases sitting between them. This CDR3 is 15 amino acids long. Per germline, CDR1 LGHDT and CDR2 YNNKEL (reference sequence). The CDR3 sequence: CASSPTLGARTEAFF. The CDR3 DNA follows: TGTGCCAGCAGCCCGACGCTAGGGGCTAGGACTGAAGCTTTCTTT.

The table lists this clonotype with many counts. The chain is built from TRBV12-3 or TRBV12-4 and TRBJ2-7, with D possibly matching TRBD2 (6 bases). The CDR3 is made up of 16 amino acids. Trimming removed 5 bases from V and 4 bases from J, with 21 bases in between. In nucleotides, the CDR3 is TGTGCCAGCAGTCCCCAGCTAGCGCGTAACAATTACGAGCAGTACTTC. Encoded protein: CASSPQLARNNYEQYF.

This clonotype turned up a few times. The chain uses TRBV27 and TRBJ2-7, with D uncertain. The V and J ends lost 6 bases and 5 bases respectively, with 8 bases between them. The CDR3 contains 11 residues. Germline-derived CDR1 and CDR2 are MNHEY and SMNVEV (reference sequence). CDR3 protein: CASRDLHEQYF. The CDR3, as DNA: TGTGCCAGCAGGGACCTCCACGAGCAGTACTTC.

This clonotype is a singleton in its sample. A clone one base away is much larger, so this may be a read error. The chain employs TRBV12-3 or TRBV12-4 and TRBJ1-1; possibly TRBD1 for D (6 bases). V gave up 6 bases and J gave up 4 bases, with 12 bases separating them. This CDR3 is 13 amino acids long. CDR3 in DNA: TGTGCCAGCAGCCCAGGGGTGGTCACTGAAGCTTTCTTT. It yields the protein CASSPGVVTEAFF.

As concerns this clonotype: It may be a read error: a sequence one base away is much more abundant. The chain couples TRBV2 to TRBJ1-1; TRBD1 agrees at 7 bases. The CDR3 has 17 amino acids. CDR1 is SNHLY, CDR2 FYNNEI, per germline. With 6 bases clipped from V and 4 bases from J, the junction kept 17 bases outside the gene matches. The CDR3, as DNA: TGTGCCAGCAGGAGGAGGGGGCCCTTATTATCGAGCACTGAAGCTTTCTTT. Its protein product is CASRRRGPLLSSTEAFF.

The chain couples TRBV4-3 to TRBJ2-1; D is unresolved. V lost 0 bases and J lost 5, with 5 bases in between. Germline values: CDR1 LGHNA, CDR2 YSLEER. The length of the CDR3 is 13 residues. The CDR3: CASSQESNNEQFF. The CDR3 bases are TGCGCCAGCAGCCAAGAGAGTAACAATGAGCAGTTCTTC.

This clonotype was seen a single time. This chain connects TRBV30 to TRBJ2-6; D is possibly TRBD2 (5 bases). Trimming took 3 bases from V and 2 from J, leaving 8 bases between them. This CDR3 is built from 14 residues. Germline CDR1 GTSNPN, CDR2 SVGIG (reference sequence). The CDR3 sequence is CAWRRRAGANVLTF. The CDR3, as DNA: TGTGCCTGGAGAAGGCGGGCTGGGGCCAACGTCCTGACTTTC.

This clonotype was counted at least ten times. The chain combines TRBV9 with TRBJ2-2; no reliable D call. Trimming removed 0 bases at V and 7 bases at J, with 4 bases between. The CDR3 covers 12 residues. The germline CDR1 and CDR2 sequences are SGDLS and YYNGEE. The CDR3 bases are TGTGCCAGCAGCGTAGACGACGGGGAGCTGTTTTTT. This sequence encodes CASSVDDGELFF.

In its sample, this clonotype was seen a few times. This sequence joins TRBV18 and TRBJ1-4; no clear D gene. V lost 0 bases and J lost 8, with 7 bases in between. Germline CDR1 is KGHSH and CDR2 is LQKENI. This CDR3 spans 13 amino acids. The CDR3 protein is CASSPPEREKLFF. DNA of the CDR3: TGTGCCAGCTCACCACCGGAGCGGGAAAAACTGTTTTTT.

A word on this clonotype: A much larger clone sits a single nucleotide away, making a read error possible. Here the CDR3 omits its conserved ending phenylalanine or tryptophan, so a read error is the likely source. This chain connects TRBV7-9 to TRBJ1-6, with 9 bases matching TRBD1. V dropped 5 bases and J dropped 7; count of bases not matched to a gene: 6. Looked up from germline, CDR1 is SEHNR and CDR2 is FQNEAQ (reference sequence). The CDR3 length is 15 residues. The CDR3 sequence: CASSGTGTGNSPLHS. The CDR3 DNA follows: TGTGCCAGCAGCGGAACCGGGACAGGGAATTCACCCCTCCACTCT.

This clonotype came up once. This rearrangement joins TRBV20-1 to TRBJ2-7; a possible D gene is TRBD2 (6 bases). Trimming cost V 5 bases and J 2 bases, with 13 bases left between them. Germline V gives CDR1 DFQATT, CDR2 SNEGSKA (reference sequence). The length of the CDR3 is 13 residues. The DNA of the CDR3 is TGCAGTGCTTACGGGGGAGTGGCCTACGAGCAGTACTTC. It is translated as CSAYGGVAYEQYF.

The CDR3, as DNA: TGTGCCAGCAGCTCCCCCCCTAGCGGGAACACCGGGGAGCTGTTTTTT. It translates to CASSSPPSGNTGELFF. The chain employs TRBV7-9 and TRBJ2-2; 7 bases align to TRBD2. This CDR3 comprises 16 residues. Germline V lookup: CDR1 SEHNR, CDR2 FQNEAQ (reference sequence). The V gene end was trimmed by 4 bases and the J gene end by 1 base; junction bases not matched to a gene: 6. Variable domain in full (rest from reference TRBV7-9 and TRBJ2-2): DTGVSQNPRHKITKRGQNVTFRCDPISEHNRLYWYRQTLGQGPEFLTYFQNEAQLEKSRLLSDRFSAERPKGSFSTLEIQRTEQGDSAMYLCASSSPPSGNTGELFFGEGSRLTVL.

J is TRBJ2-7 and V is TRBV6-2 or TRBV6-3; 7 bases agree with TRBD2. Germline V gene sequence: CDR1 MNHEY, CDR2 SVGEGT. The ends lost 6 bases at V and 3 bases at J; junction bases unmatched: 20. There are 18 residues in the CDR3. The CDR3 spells CASSTNRREELGDYEQYF. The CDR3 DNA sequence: TGTGCCAGCAGCACGAACCGTCGGGAGGAATTAGGGGACTACGAGCAGTACTTC.

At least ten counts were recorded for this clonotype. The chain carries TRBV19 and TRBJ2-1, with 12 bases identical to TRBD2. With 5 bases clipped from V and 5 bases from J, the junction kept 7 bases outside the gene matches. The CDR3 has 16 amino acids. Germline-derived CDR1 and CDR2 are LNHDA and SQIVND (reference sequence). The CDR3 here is CASSATTSGRHNEQFF. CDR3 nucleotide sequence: TGTGCCAGTAGTGCCACGACTAGCGGGAGACACAATGAGCAGTTCTTC.